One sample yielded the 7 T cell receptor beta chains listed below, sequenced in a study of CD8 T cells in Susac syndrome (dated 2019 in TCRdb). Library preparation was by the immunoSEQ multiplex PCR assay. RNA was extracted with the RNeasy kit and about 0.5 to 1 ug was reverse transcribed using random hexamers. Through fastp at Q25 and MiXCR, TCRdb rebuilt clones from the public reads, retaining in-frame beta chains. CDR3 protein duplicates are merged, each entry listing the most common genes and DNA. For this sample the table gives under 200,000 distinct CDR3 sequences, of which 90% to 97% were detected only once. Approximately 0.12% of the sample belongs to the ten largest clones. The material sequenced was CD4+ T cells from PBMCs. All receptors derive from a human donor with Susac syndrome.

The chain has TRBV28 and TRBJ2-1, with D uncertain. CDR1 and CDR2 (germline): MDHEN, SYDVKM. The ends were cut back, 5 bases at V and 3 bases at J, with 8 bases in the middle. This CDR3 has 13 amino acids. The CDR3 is CASSTSRYNEQFF. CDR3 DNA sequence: TGTGCCAGCAGTACCTCTCGCTACAATGAGCAGTTCTTC.

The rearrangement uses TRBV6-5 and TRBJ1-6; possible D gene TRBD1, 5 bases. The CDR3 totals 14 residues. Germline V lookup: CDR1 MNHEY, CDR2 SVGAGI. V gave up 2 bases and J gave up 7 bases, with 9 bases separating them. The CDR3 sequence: CASSYSDRNSPLHF. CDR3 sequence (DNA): TGTGCCAGCAGTTACAGTGACAGAAATTCACCCCTCCACTTT.

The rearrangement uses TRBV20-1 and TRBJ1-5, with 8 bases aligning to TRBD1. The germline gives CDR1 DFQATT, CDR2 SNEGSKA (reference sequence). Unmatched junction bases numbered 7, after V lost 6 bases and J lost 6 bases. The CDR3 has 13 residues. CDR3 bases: TGCAGTGCGTCCACAGGGGGGAGTCAGCCCCAGCATTTT. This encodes CSASTGGSQPQHF.

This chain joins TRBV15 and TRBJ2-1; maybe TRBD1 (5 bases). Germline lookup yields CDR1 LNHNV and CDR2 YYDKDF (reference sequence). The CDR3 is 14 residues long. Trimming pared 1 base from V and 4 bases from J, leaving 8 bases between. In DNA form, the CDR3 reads TGTGCCACCAGCAGAGGTGACAGTTACAATGAGCAGTTCTTC. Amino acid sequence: CATSRGDSYNEQFF.

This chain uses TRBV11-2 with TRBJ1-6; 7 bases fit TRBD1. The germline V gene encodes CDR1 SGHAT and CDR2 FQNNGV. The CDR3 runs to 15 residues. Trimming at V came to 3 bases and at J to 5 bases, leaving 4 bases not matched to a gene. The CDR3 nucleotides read TGTGCCAGCAGCTTGGGACAGCCCCATAATTCACCCCTCCACTTT. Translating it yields CASSLGQPHNSPLHF.

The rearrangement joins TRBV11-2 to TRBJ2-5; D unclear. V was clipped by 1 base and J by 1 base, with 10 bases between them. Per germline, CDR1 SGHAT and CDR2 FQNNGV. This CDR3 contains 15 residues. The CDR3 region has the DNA TGTGCCAGCAGCTTAGGGCCGACCTCCCAAGAGACCCAGTACTTC. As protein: CASSLGPTSQETQYF.

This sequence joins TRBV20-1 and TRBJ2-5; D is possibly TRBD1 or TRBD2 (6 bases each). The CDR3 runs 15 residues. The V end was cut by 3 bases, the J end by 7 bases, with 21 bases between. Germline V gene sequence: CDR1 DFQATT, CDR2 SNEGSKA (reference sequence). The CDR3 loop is CSARGAEGHGGTQYF. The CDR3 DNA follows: TGCAGTGCTAGGGGGGCCGAGGGCCACGGGGGGACCCAGTACTTC.